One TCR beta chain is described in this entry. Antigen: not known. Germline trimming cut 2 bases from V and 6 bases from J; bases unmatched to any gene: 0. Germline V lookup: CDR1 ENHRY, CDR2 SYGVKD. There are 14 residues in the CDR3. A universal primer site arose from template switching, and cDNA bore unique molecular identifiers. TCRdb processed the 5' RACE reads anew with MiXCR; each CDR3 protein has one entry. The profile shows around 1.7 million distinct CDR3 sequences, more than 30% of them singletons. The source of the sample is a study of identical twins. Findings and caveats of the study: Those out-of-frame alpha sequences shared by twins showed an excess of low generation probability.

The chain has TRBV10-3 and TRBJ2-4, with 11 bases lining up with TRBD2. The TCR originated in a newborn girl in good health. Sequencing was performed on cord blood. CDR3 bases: TGTGCCATCAGTGAGACTAGCGGGAGAAACATTCAGTACTTC. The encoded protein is CAISETSGRNIQYF.